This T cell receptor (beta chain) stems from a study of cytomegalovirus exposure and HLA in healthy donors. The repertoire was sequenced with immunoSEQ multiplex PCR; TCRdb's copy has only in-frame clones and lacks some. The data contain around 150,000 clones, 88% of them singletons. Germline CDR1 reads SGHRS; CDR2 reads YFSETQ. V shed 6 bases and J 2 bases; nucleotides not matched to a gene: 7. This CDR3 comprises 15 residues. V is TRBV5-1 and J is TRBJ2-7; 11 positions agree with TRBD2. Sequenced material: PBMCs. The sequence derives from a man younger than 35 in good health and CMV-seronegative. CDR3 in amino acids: CASTALAGGTYEQYF. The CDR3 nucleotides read TGCGCCAGCACCGCCTTAGCGGGAGGGACCTACGAGCAGTACTTC.